These 14 T cell receptor beta chains share one sample of origin, sequenced in a study of blood T cell dynamics during melanoma immunotherapy. The data were produced by immunoSEQ multiplex PCR, yet TCRdb's version contains in-frame clones alone and is incomplete. This table has around 8,100 clones, 81% appearing once. Specified time point: pre-treatment baseline. The sample here was blood, taken from a patient treated with checkpoint blockade. These receptors originate from a human donor with melanoma.

The chain joins TRBV14 to TRBJ1-1, with 8 bases lining up with TRBD1. This CDR3 is 16 amino acids long. Trimming removed 0 bases from V and 0 bases from J; junction bases left unmatched: 3. The germline gives CDR1 SGHDN, CDR2 FVKESK. This CDR3 reads CASSQDLGQVNTEAFF. CDR3 bases: TGTGCCAGCAGCCAAGATCTGGGACAGGTGAACACTGAAGCTTTCTTT.

The rearrangement links TRBV29-1 to TRBJ1-2; D possibly corresponds to TRBD1 (5 bases). V was pared by 0 bases and J by 4 bases, with 9 bases between. Germline CDR1 is SQVTM and CDR2 is ANQGSEA. The CDR3 consists of 13 residues. Written as DNA, the CDR3 is TGCAGCGTTGAAGATGGCGGGACCTATGGCTACACCTTC. This encodes CSVEDGGTYGYTF.

This rearrangement joins TRBV4-3 to TRBJ1-2, with D possibly being TRBD1 (5 bases). The CDR3 is made up of 16 amino acids. CDR1 is LGHNA and CDR2 is YSLEER in the germline V gene. Trimming removed 1 base from V and 0 bases from J, with 12 bases in between. The CDR3 region has the DNA TGCGCCAGCAGCCAAGGGGTGGGGCTGACTAACTATGGCTACACCTTC. Translated: CASSQGVGLTNYGYTF.

The genes are TRBV6-1 and TRBJ2-2; 7 bases are a match to TRBD1. The trim removed 7 bases at V and 6 bases at J, leaving 5 bases unmatched. Germline CDR1 and CDR2: MNHNS and SASEGT. This CDR3 contains 13 residues. CDR3 sequence reads: CASNRGLAGELFF. The CDR3 DNA reads TGTGCCAGCAACAGGGGCTTGGCCGGGGAGCTGTTTTTT.

The gene calls are TRBV19 and TRBJ2-7; D uncertain. CDR3 length equals 15 residues. Per the germline V gene, CDR1 is LNHDA and CDR2 is SQIVND (reference sequence). V lost 3 bases to trimming and J lost 2 bases, with 14 bases between them. The DNA for the CDR3 is TGTGCCAGTAGTATTGACTCGGTCGGTACCTACGAGCAGTACTTC. Amino acid sequence: CASSIDSVGTYEQYF.

This clone was observed a few times. The chain is built from TRBV11-3 and TRBJ1-1; 9 nucleotides agree with TRBD1. CDR3 length: 18 amino acids. V lost 5 bases to trimming and J lost 3 bases; unmatched junction nucleotides: 16. Germline-derived CDR1 and CDR2 are SGHNT and YENEEA. CDR3 region: CASSPPRDRGIWDTEAFF. The CDR3, as DNA: TGTGCCAGCAGCCCCCCGCGAGACAGGGGGATTTGGGACACTGAAGCTTTCTTT.

The CDR3: CASSPRTTDTQYF. CDR3 DNA sequence: TGTGCCAGCTCACCAAGGACAACAGATACGCAGTATTTT. This chain connects TRBV18 to TRBJ2-3; maybe TRBD1 (5 bases). Between the trimmed V and J ends, which lost 2 bases and 3 bases, there was a span of 6 bases. The CDR3 loop spans 13 amino acids. CDR1 is KGHSH, CDR2 LQKENI, per germline.

V gene TRBV9 combines with J gene TRBJ2-3, with 11 positions matching TRBD2. Germline CDR1 reads SGDLS; CDR2 reads YYNGEE. V dropped 2 bases and J dropped 1; count of bases not matched to a gene: 3. The length of the CDR3 is 16 residues. The CDR3 nucleotides read TGTGCCAGCAGCGTTAGCGGGGGGGGTGGCACAGATACGCAGTATTTT. This codes for CASSVSGGGGTDTQYF.

The rearrangement links TRBV28 to TRBJ2-3; D unresolved. Trimming cost V 10 bases and J 3 bases, with 8 bases left between them. Germline CDR1 is MDHEN and CDR2 is SYDVKM. CDR3 length equals 11 residues. The CDR3 protein is CATGATDTQYF. The DNA of the CDR3 is TGTGCCACAGGAGCTACAGATACGCAGTATTTT.

This clone has more than one count but fewer than ten. The chain employs TRBV5-1 and TRBJ1-6; 7 bases are a match to TRBD1. From germline, CDR1 is SGHRS and CDR2 YFSETQ. The CDR3 contains 13 residues. V was pared by 2 bases and J by 8 bases, with 1 base of the junction left unmatched. DNA for the CDR3: TGCGCCAGCAGCTTAGGGACAGATTCACCCCTCCACTTT. It specifies CASSLGTDSPLHF.

The J gene is TRBJ1-5, the V gene TRBV18; D remains ambiguous. The germline gives CDR1 KGHSH, CDR2 LQKENI. V gave up 2 bases and J gave up 2 bases, with 4 bases separating them. CDR3 length equals 13 residues. The CDR3 protein is CASSPEGNQPQHF. The CDR3 bases are TGTGCCAGCTCACCAGAGGGCAATCAGCCCCAGCATTTT.

This clone was recorded only once. The J gene is TRBJ1-1, the V gene TRBV9; D gene uncertain. CDR1 is SGDLS, CDR2 YYNGEE, per germline. Trimming pared 0 bases from V and 0 bases from J, leaving 3 bases between. This CDR3 is 13 amino acids long. The CDR3 region has the DNA TGTGCCAGCAGCGTAGCAGTGAACACTGAAGCTTTCTTT. This codes for CASSVAVNTEAFF. Looking up the rest from reference TRBV9 and TRBJ1-1 gives the full variable domain: DSGVTQTPKHLITATGQRVTLRCSPRSGDLSVYWYQQSLDQGLQFLIQYYNGEERAKGNILERFSAQQFPDLHSELNLSSLELGDSALYFCASSVAVNTEAFFGQGTRLTVV.

The chain is built from TRBV6-6 and TRBJ1-1, with D possibly being TRBD1 (6 bases). V was cut by 9 bases and J by 0 bases, with 11 bases left in between. Germline assignment: CDR1 MNHNY and CDR2 SVGAGI (reference sequence). The CDR3 sequence is 13 residues long. In nucleotides, the CDR3 is TGTGCCAGTTTACAGGGTATGAACACTGAAGCTTTCTTT. Amino acids: CASLQGMNTEAFF.

This clone was detected only once. The chain has TRBV27 and TRBJ2-5; tentatively, D is TRBD1 (5 bases). The J call could be wrong; TRBJ2-7 is a better fit for the DNA end. The CDR3 sequence is 14 residues long. Germline V gives CDR1 MNHEY, CDR2 SMNVEV (reference sequence). Written as DNA, the CDR3 is TGTGCCAGCAGTTCTAGACAGCTCTCCTACGAGCAGTACTTC. This sequence encodes CASSSRQLSYEQYF.